These T cell receptor beta chains were read from a single sample in a study of glioma-infiltrating T cells. TCRdb used MiXCR to reprocess the multiplex PCR reads, holding one entry per CDR3 protein. The table includes under 150,000 distinct CDR3 sequences, 24% detected once. Input material: glioma tissue, nonneoplastic brain tissue, or PBMCs (not recorded which). These receptors came from a human donor with low-grade glioma or glioblastoma, undergoing nonglioma brain surgery, or in good health (not recorded which). Both conserved end residues are part of each CDR3. D genes are given only for firm matches.

j_call | v_call | d_call | cdr3_aa
TRBJ1-1 | TRBV6-6 | NA | CASSYEGNTEAFF
TRBJ2-5 | TRBV24-1 | TRBD1 | CATSDAGTVVNDIETQYF
TRBJ1-1 | TRBV24-1 | NA | CATRGGHGLNTEAFF
TRBJ2-3 | TRBV28 | NA | CASSPGSTDTQYF
TRBJ2-1 | TRBV20-1 | TRBD2 | CSARDPSRGDYEQFF
TRBJ1-5 | TRBV6-6 | NA | CASSYSRVNQPQHF
TRBJ1-6 | TRBV3-1 | NA | CASSQEGRSPLHF
TRBJ1-3 | TRBV28 | NA | CASSSQGTQGNAIYF
TRBJ1-2 | TRBV4-1 | NA | CASSQGPTALYGYTF
TRBJ1-1 | TRBV7-9 | TRBD1 | CASSFGTAMNTEAFF
TRBJ2-2 | TRBV27 | NA | CATSRPGNTGELFF
TRBJ2-1 | TRBV19 | TRBD2 | CASSMILLAGGRGEQFF
TRBJ1-1 | TRBV20-1 | NA | CSARDLGPSNTEAFF
TRBJ1-2 | TRBV5-4 | TRBD1 | CASSVTGTGHGYTF
TRBJ2-2 | TRBV10-3 | TRBD2 | CAISDRTSGTGELFF
TRBJ2-3 | TRBV6-4 | TRBD2 | CASSEYRTSGGTDTQYF
TRBJ2-5 | TRBV20-1 | NA | CSAQAARSNQETQYF
TRBJ2-1 | TRBV20-1 | NA | CSGRGNGQNEQFF
TRBJ2-1 | TRBV7-9 | NA | CASSLDASSYNERFF
TRBJ2-2 | TRBV7-3 | NA | CASSLGGAGELFF
TRBJ1-1 | TRBV3-1 | TRBD1 | CASSQPGQGTEAFF
TRBJ2-2 | TRBV28 | TRBD2 | CASSSHSLRGTNTGELFF
TRBJ1-6 | TRBV20-1 | NA | CSDRDNGGLDSPLHF
TRBJ1-2 | TRBV20-1 | NA | CSVERPDNGYTF
TRBJ2-3 | TRBV5-1 | NA | CASSWDGQSSTDTQYF
TRBJ2-1 | TRBV5-5 | NA | CASSLAGLNYNEQFF
TRBJ2-5 | TRBV24-1 | TRBD2 | CATSDLGGEETQYF
TRBJ2-2 | TRBV6-1 | NA | CASSPLGPTGELFF
TRBJ2-1 | TRBV20-1 | TRBD2 | CSALPFRLAGGLPQFF
TRBJ1-2 | TRBV15 | TRBD1 | CATSKGQGDYGYTF
TRBJ2-3 | TRBV6-1 | TRBD2 | CASSSGGAQTLTDTQYF
TRBJ1-1 | TRBV7-6 | NA | CASSLAGVDAEAFF
TRBJ2-3 | TRBV7-9 | NA | CASSFPGDGKNPWTQYF
TRBJ2-1 | TRBV6-4 | NA | CASSDLGNEQFF
TRBJ1-1 | TRBV20-1 | TRBD1 | CSARVDRVNTEAFF
TRBJ1-3 | TRBV20-1 | NA | CSARDLGAGNTIYF
TRBJ1-5 | TRBV2 | TRBD1 | CASSVPLTGGNQPQHF
TRBJ1-4 | TRBV15 | NA | CATSRDRAANEKLFF
TRBJ2-5 | TRBV4-1 | TRBD1 | CASSQVILVRGLETQYF
TRBJ1-1 | TRBV2 | NA | CASSDARDYEAFF
TRBJ2-5 | TRBV6-5 | TRBD2 | CASNLAGVGETQYF
TRBJ2-3 | TRBV20-1 | TRBD1 | CSARDLQGGQGPTDTQYF
TRBJ2-1 | TRBV20-1 | NA | CSASVLYWADNEQFF
TRBJ1-6 | TRBV12-3/TRBV12-4 | NA | CASSSLQETYSPLHF
TRBJ2-1 | TRBV19 | NA | CASRTDHVGSYNEQFF